This T cell receptor beta chain emerged from a study of blood T cell repertoires in COVID-19. Background on the study: There were acute and convalescent COVID-19 samples, and they came from the United States, Italy and Spain.

The CDR3 is made up of 16 amino acids. Germline-derived CDR1 and CDR2 are MGHDK and SYGVNS. Assay used: immunoSEQ multiplex PCR; TCRdb lists only in-frame clones, some missing. Among over 200,000 clones listed, 75% to 90% were seen once. The gene calls are TRBV25-1 and TRBJ2-7, with D possibly being TRBD2 (5 bases). The source is a woman aged 30 to 39 who had recovered from COVID-19. The sample was peripheral blood. CDR3 loop: CRYEGLRLTTSYEQYF. The DNA for the CDR3 is TGTCGATACGAGGGCCTCAGGCTAACCACATCCTACGAGCAGTACTTC.